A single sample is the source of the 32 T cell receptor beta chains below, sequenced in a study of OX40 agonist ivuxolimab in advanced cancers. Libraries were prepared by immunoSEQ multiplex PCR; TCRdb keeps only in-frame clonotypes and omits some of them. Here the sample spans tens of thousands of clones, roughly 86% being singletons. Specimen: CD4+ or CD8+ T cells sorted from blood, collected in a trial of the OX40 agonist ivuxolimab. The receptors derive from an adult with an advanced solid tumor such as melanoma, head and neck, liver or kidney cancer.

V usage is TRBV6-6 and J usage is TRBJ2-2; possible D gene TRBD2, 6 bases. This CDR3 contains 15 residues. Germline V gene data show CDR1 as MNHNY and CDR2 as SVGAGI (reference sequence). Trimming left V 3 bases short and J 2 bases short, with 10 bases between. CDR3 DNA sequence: TGTGCCAGCAGTTATGGGGGGAGCAACACCGGGGAGCTGTTTTTT. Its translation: CASSYGGSNTGELFF.

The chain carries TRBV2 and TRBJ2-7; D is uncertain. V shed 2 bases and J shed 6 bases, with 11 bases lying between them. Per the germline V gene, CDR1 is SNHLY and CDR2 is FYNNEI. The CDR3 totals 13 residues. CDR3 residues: CASSEKGFGEQYF. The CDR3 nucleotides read TGTGCCAGCAGTGAAAAGGGCTTCGGCGAGCAGTACTTC.

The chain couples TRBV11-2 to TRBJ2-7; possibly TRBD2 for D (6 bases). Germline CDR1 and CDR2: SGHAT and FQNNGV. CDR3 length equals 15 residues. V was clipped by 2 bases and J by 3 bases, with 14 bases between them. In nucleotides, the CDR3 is TGTGCCAGCAGCTTAAAAGGGGACTTTTTCTACGAGCAGTACTTC. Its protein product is CASSLKGDFFYEQYF. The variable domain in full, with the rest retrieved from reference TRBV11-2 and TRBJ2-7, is EAGVAQSPRYKIIEKRQSVAFWCNPISGHATLYWYQQILGQGPKLLIQFQNNGVVDDSQLPKDRFSAERLKGVDSTLKIQPAKLEDSAVYLCASSLKGDFFYEQYFGPGTRLTVT.

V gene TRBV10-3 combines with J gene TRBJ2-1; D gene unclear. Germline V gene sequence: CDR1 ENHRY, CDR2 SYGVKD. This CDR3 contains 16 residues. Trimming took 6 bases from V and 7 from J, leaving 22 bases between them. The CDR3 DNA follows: TGTGCCATCAGCTCAGGACCCTCCGGCTCCTTAAATGAGCAGTTCTTC. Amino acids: CAISSGPSGSLNEQFF.

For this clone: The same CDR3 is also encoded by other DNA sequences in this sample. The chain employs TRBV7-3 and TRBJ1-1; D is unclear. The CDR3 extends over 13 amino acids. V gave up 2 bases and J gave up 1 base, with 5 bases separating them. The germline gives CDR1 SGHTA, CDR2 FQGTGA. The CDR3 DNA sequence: TGTGCCAGCAGCTTAGAGCGGAACACTGAAGCTTTCTTT. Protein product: CASSLERNTEAFF. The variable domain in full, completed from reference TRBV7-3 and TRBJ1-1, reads GAGVSQTPSNKVTEKGKYVELRCDPISGHTALYWYRQSLGQGPEFLIYFQGTGAADDSGLPNDRFFAVRPEGSVSTLKIQRTERGDSAVYLCASSLERNTEAFFGQGTRLTVV.

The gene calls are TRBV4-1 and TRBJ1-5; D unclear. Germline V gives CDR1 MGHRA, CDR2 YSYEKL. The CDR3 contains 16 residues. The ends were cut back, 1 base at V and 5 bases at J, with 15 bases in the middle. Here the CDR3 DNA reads TGCGCCAGCAGCCAAGGATCGGGCGTCAGCGATCAGCCCCAGCATTTT. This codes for CASSQGSGVSDQPQHF.

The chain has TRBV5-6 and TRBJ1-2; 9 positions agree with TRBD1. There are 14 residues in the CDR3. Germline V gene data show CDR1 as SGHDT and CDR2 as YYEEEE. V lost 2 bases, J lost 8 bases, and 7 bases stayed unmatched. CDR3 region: CASSFRDRAYGYTF. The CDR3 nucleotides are TGTGCCAGCAGCTTCCGGGACAGGGCGTACGGCTACACCTTC.

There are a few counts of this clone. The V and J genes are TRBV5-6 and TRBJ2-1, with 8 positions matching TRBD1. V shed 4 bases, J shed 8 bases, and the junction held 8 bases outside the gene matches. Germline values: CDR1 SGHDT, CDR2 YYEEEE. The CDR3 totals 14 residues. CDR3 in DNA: TGTGCCAGCAGCATATCAGGGGGCTTCGATGAGCAGTTCTTC. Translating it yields CASSISGGFDEQFF.

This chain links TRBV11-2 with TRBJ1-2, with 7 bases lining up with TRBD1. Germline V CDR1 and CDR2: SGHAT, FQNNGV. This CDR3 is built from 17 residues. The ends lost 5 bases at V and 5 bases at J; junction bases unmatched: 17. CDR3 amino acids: CASSAGNHQGERYGYTF. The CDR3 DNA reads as TGTGCCAGCAGCGCAGGAAACCATCAGGGGGAACGATATGGCTACACCTTC.

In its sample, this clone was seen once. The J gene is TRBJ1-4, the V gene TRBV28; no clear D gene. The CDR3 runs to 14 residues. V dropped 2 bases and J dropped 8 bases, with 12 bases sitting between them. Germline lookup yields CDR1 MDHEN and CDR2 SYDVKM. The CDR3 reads CASSLGGSREKLFF. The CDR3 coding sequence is TGTGCCAGCAGTTTAGGCGGGTCTCGAGAAAAACTGTTTTTT.

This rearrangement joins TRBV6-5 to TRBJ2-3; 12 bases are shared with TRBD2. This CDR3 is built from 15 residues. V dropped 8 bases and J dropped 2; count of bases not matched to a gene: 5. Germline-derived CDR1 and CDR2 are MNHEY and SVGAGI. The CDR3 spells CASGLAGGNTDTQYF. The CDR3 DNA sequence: TGTGCCAGCGGGCTAGCGGGGGGGAACACAGATACGCAGTATTTT.

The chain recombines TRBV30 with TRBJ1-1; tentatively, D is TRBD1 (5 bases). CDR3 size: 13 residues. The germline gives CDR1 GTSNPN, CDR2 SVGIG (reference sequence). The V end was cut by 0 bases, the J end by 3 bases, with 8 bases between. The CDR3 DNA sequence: TGTGCCTGGAGTGTAATCAGGGACACTGAAGCTTTCTTT. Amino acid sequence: CAWSVIRDTEAFF.

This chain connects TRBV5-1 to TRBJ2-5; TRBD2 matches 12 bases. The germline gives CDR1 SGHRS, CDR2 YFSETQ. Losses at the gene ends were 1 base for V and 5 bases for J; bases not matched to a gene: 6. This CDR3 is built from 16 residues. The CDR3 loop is CASSLSSGRGDETQYF. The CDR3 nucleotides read TGCGCCAGCAGCTTGTCTAGCGGGAGGGGCGACGAGACCCAGTACTTC.

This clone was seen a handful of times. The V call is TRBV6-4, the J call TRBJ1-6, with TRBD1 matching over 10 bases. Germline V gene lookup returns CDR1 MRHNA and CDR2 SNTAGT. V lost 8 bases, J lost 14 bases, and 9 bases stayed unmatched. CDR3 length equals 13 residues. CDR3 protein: CASAQTGGTALHF. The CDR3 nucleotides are TGTGCCAGCGCCCAGACAGGGGGCACAGCCCTCCACTTT.

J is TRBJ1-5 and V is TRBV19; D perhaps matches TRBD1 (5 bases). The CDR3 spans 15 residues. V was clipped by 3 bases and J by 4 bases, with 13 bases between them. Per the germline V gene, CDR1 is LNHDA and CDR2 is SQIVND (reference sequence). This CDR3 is CASSILGTANQPQHF. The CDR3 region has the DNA TGTGCCAGTAGTATCCTCGGGACGGCGAATCAGCCCCAGCATTTT.

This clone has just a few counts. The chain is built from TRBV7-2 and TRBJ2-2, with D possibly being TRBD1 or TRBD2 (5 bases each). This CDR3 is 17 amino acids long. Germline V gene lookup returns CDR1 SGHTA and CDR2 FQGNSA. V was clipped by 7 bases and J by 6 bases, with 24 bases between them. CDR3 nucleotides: TGTGCCAGCATCCCTCCCGGTGGGGGAGTTTTCCCCGGGGAGCTGTTTTTT. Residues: CASIPPGGGVFPGELFF. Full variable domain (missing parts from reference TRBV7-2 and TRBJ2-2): GAGVSQSPSNKVTEKGKDVELRCDPISGHTALYWYRQSLGQGLEFLIYFQGNSAPDKSGLPSDRFSAERTGGSVSTLTIQRTQQEDSAVYLCASIPPGGGVFPGELFFGEGSRLTVL.

The CDR3 DNA reads TGTGCCAGCAGCTTCGGGCTAGCGGGAGAGACCCAGTACTTC. Translation: CASSFGLAGETQYF. The chain is built from TRBV5-6 and TRBJ2-5, with TRBD2 matching over 8 bases. CDR1 and CDR2 (germline): SGHDT, YYEEEE. The CDR3 extends over 14 amino acids. V was pared by 2 bases and J by 4 bases, with 4 bases of the junction left unmatched.

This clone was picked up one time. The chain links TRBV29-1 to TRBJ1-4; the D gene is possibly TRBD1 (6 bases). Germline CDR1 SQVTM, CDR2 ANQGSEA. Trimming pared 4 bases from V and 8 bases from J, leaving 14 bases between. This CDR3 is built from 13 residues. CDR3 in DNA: TGCAGCGTTGCATGGACAGCTAGGGAAAAACTGTTTTTT. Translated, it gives CSVAWTAREKLFF.

The CDR3: CASSLGGDRGYEKLFF. DNA for the CDR3: TGTGCCAGCAGCTTGGGGGGGGACAGGGGTTATGAAAAACTGTTTTTT. The chain combines TRBV28 with TRBJ1-4; 10 bases match TRBD1. V gave up 6 bases and J gave up 6 bases; unmatched junction bases: 10. The CDR3 runs to 16 residues. CDR1 and CDR2 from the germline V gene are MDHEN and SYDVKM.

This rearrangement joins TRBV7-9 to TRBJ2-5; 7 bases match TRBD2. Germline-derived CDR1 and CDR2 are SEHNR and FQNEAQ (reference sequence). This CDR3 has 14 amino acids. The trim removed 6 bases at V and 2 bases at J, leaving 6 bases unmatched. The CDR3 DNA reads TGTGCCAGCAGGTTCCGGGACTATCAAGAGACCCAGTACTTC. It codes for CASRFRDYQETQYF.

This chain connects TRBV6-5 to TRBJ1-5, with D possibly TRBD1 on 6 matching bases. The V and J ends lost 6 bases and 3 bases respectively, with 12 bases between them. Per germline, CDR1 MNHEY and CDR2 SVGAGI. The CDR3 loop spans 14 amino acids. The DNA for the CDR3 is TGTGCCAGCAGAAAACAGGGACCCAATCAGCCCCAGCATTTT. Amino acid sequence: CASRKQGPNQPQHF.

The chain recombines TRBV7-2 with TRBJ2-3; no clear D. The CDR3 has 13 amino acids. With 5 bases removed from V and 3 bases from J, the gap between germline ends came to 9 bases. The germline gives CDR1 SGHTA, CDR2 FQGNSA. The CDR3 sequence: CASSHGITDTQYF. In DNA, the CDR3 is TGTGCCAGCAGCCACGGCATAACAGATACGCAGTATTTT.

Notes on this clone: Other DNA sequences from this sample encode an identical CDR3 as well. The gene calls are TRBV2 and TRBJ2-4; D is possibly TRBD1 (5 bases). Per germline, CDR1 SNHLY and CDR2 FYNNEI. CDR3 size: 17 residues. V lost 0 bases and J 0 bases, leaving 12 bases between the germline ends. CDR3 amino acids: CASSEAQGLKAKNIQYF. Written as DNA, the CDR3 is TGTGCCAGCAGTGAAGCGCAGGGTTTAAAAGCCAAAAACATTCAGTACTTC.

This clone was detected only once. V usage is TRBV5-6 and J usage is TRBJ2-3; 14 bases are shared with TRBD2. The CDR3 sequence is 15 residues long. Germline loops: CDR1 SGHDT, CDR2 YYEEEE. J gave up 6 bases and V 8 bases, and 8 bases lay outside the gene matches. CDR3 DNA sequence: TGTGCCAGTAACGGACTAGCGGGGGGATGGGATACGCAGTATTTT. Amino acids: CASNGLAGGWDTQYF.

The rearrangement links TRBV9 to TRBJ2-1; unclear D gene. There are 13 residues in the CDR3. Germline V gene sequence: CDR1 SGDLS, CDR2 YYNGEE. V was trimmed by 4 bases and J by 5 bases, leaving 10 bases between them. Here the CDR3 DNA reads TGTGCCAGCAGCCTGTCCCCGAACAATGAGCAGTTCTTC. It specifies CASSLSPNNEQFF.

The CDR3 DNA sequence: TGCAGTGCTAGAGCTACTTACGAGCAGTACTTC. Translating gives CSARATYEQYF. J is TRBJ2-5 and V is TRBV20-1; D not resolved. The J call may be faulty, since TRBJ2-7 better matches the DNA end. CDR3 length equals 11 residues. CDR1 and CDR2 (germline): DFQATT, SNEGSKA (reference sequence).

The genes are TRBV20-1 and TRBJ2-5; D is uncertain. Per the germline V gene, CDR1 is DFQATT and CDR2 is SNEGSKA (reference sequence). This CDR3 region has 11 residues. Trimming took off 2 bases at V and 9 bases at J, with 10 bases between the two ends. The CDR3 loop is CSARSGWAQYF. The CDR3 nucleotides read TGCAGTGCTAGATCCGGCTGGGCCCAGTACTTC.

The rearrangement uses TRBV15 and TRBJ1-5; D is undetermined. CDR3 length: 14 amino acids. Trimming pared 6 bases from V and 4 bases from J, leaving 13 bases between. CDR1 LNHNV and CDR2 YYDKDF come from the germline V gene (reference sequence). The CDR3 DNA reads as TGTGCCACCAGGCTCGGACGGGAGAATCAGCCCCAGCATTTT. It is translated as CATRLGRENQPQHF.

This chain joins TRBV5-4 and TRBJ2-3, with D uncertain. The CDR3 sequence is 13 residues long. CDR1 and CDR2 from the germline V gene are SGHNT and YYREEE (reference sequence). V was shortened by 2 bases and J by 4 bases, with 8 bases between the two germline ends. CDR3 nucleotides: TGTGCCAGCAGCTTCCTTCTCTCAGATACGCAGTATTTT. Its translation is CASSFLLSDTQYF.

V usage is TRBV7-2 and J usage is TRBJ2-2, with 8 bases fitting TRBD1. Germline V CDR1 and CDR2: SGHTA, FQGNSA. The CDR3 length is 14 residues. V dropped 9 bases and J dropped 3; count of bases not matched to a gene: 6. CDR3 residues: CASSGQGYTGELFF. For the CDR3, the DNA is TGTGCCAGTTCAGGACAGGGATACACCGGGGAGCTGTTTTTT.

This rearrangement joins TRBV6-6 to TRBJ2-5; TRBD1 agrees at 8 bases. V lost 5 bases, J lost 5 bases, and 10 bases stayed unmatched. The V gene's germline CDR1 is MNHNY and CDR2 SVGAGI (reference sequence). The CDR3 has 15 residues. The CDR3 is CASSHRRDRLETQYF. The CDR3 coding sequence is TGTGCCAGCAGTCATCGGAGGGACAGGCTGGAGACCCAGTACTTC.

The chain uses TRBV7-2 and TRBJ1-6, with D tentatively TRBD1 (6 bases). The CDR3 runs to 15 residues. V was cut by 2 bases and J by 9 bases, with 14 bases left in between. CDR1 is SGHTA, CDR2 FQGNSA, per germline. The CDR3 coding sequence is TGTGCCAGCAGCTTAACCACAGGGAGGGGTTCACCCCTCCACTTT. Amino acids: CASSLTTGRGSPLHF.